The TCR beta chain described here comes from a study of T cell clonotyping in hematopoietic cell transplantation. Overall study findings and caveats: After transplant, recipient diversity fell while pathologically expanded clonotypes grew through day 180.

The CDR3 loop spans 14 amino acids. Losses at the gene ends were 6 bases for V and 2 bases for J; bases not matched to a gene: 4. The germline gives CDR1 SGHVS, CDR2 FNYEAQ. The method was immunoSEQ multiplex PCR; TCRdb's version includes in-frame clones alone and lacks a portion of them. The sample lists more than 65,000 clones; 94% were seen once. With respect to this clone: Its antigen remains unidentified.

This chain links TRBV7-6 with TRBJ2-3; 8 bases fit TRBD2. The sequencing sample was made of peripheral blood mononuclear cells. The receptor was isolated from a man aged 50 or older in good health. Some clones in this sample may be carry-over from other donors' samples. CDR3 loop: CASSLAGITDTQYF. The CDR3 DNA sequence: TGTGCCAGCAGTCTAGCGGGCATCACAGATACGCAGTATTTT.